This T cell receptor beta chain appears in the sequencing data of a study of CD8+CD57+ T cells in acquired aplastic anemia (dated by TCRdb to 2017 to 2018). Study-level background: Extracted DNA from sorted CD4+ and CD8+ cells averaged about 3 ug, ranging from roughly 0.17 to 30 ug. CD8+CD57+ expansion was defined as frequency above the mean frequency observed in healthy subjects.

For this clonotype: Its antigen has not been determined. No much larger clone is present one base from it, and per-base qualities are unavailable.

Genomic DNA served as template for TCR beta VDJ combination and CDR3 sequence profiling. An Illumina HiSeq 2000 was the platform used for TCR repertoire sequencing. For the original study's pipeline: Repertoires were assessed using TRBV/TRBJ rearrangement plots, CDR3 size and DJ length profiles, and Simpson's diversity index. The immunodominant clone was defined as the most abundant DNA sequence in deep sequencing data. CDR3 amino acid sequences were checked for sharing between subjects and were compared against published repertoires and the VDJdb database. Starting from the raw public reads, TCRdb applied fastp trimming at Q25, assembled clones with MiXCR and retained in-frame beta chains. Each entry is one CDR3 protein sequence, shown with its most common DNA and genes. These V and J calls originate from TCRdb's pipeline instead of the authors' own analysis. This sample comprises some 92,000 distinct CDR3 sequences, less than 75% of them detected only once. More than 55% of the sample comes from the top ten.

The germline V gene provides CDR1 SGHRS and CDR2 YFSETQ. From cysteine to phenylalanine, the CDR3 is 14 amino acids long. The kept DNA is CDR3 alone, 42 bases in frame from the first base. V is clipped by 2 bases and J by 1 base, and the sequence between their germline boundaries is 9 bases long. The patients picked for sequencing were ones in whom flow cytometry had shown an expansion of CD8+CD57+ cells. Every patient had a diagnosis of severe acquired aplastic anemia based on International Study of Aplastic Anemia and Agranulocytosis and Camitta criteria. No therapy had been received by the patients at the time of blood sampling. TCR repertoires of sorted CD4+ and CD8+ blood T cells from severe aplastic anemia patients and healthy subjects were deep-sequenced in the study. Patients were enrolled in the USA under clinicaltrials.gov protocols 00001620, 01623167, 00001397, 00071045, 00081523 and 00961064. Ficoll-Paque density gradient centrifugation was used to isolate peripheral blood mononuclear cells. Before DNA was extracted, CD4+ and CD8+ T cells were sorted using either FACS or magnetic beads.

What the authors observed across the whole study: Patients and healthy controls showed no significant difference in CD8+ Simpson's diversity (P=0.060). Although 25 to 30 CD8+ CDR3 sequences were shared by patients and controls, these sequences appeared highly expressed in patients and within the immunodominant clones of patients.

Material for sequencing was sorted CD4+, CD8+, or CD8+CD57+ T cells (not recorded which) from PBMCs. This TCR derives from a human donor with aplastic anemia. Here the chain combines TRBV5-1 and TRBJ2-5; TRBD1 is a possible D gene, resting on 5 matching bases. The sequence in DNA is TGCGCCAGCAGCTTTATAGACAGCCAAGAGACCCAGTACTTC. Its protein product is CASSFIDSQETQYF.